These T cell receptor beta chains were read from a single sample in a study of cytotoxic CD8 clonotypes in ibrutinib-treated CLL. The repertoire was sequenced with immunoSEQ multiplex PCR; TCRdb's copy has only in-frame clones and lacks some. This sample has some 200,000 clones, with 70% found just once. The specimen was PBMCs, collected after 12 months of ibrutinib treatment. The receptors come from a human donor with chronic lymphocytic leukemia. The CDR3 runs from the conserved cysteine through the conserved F or W. A D gene is named only where the DNA matches it firmly. Not all rows give a size; the values are once, few, many and, for expanded clones, a class.

NA,TRBJ2-3,NA,TRBV29-1,CSVAPDGSTDTQYF,TGCAGCGTTGCCCCTGACGGTAGCACAGATACGCAGTATTTT
TRBD1,TRBJ1-2,NA,TRBV27,CASSFQVTGTGAKEGYTF,TGTGCCAGCAGTTTTCAAGTTACCGGGACAGGTGCGAAAGAGGGCTACACCTTC
TRBD1,TRBJ2-7,NA,TRBV4-2,CASSQPEGTGTSEQYF,TGTGCCAGCAGCCAGCCGGAGGGGACAGGGACCAGCGAGCAGTACTTC
NA,TRBJ1-1,once,TRBV5-1,CASSLRGNTEAFF,TGCGCCAGCAGCTTGAGAGGGAACACTGAAGCTTTCTTT
NA,TRBJ2-2,NA,TRBV5-1,CASSLPGRHGELFF,TGCGCCAGTTCCCTACCTGGGAGGCACGGGGAGCTGTTTTTT
NA,TRBJ1-6,NA,TRBV5-1,CASSLGGTAGSSPLHF,TGCGCCAGCAGCTTGGGAGGGACTGCGGGAAGTTCACCCCTCCACTTT
NA,TRBJ1-2,NA,TRBV30,CAWSWGPFTGGYTF,TGTGCCTGGAGCTGGGGACCCTTCACCGGGGGCTACACCTTC
NA,TRBJ2-5,NA,TRBV5-1,CASSYQGVPAVETQYF,TGCGCCAGCAGCTACCAAGGGGTCCCGGCGGTGGAGACCCAGTACTTC
NA,TRBJ1-2,once,TRBV6-5,CASSLWSSYGYTF,TGTGCCAGCTCCTTGTGGAGCAGCTATGGCTACACCTTC
NA,TRBJ2-6,NA,TRBV27,CASSSLSGANVLTF,TGTGCCAGCAGTTCACTCTCTGGGGCCAACGTCCTGACTTTC
NA,TRBJ1-2,NA,TRBV15,CATSRAGASYGYTF,TGTGCCACCAGCAGAGCTGGGGCCTCCTATGGCTACACCTTC
TRBD2,TRBJ2-7,NA,TRBV11-2,CASSPTSGSYEQYF,TGTGCCAGCAGCCCAACTAGCGGCTCCTACGAGCAGTACTTC
NA,TRBJ1-2,few,TRBV30,CAWSVPHLDYGYTF,TGTGCCTGGAGTGTACCCCACCTTGACTATGGCTACACCTTC
NA,TRBJ2-1,NA,TRBV25-1,CAVRVGTSSYNEQFF,TGTGCCGTTCGAGTAGGGACGAGCTCCTACAATGAGCAGTTCTTC
NA,TRBJ1-2,NA,TRBV27,CASSLFFSAHYGYTF,TGTGCCAGCAGTTTATTTTTTTCGGCCCACTATGGCTACACCTTC